This T cell receptor (beta chain) stems from a study of cytomegalovirus exposure and HLA in healthy donors. Findings of the study overall: Immune exposure was documented only through CMV serostatus. Most TCR sequences were uncommon, yet certain public TCRs appeared in many donors. TCR beta sequences numbering around 15,000 were associated with HLA alleles at 0.05 false discovery rate in a later analysis. Three chains tied to CMV proved CMV antigen-specific in vitro.

A multiplex PCR was run with 60 Vbeta primers and 13 Jbeta primers. Only in-frame clones appear in the TCRdb table, and some are missing; sequencing was by immunoSEQ multiplex PCR. Of roughly 150,000 clones listed, 75% to 90% are singletons. As to this clone: Its target is unknown.

Germline values: CDR1 SGDLS, CDR2 YYNGEE. J gave up 0 bases and V 4 bases, and 12 bases lay outside the gene matches. The CDR3 contains 17 residues. The chain combines TRBV9 with TRBJ2-5, with 7 bases fitting TRBD2. Sequencing was performed on PBMCs. The sequence was collected from a male donor in good health and CMV-seronegative. The CDR3 protein is CASSPGRGTLYQETQYF. CDR3 coding DNA: TGTGCCAGCAGCCCGGGGCGGGGGACTTTGTACCAAGAGACCCAGTACTTC.